This is a list of T cell receptor beta chains from one sample in a study of shared clonotypes between healthy human individuals. The protocol was immunoSEQ multiplex PCR, while the TCRdb copy is restricted to in-frame clones and leaves out a portion. The top ten hold 1.5% to 2% of the sample, which has about 2.1 million clones, roughly 91% seen once. Sequencing was performed on naive CD8+ T cells from PBMCs. All receptors derive from a man aged 18 to 30 in good health. Some clones in this sample may be carry-over from other donors' samples. The conserved cysteine and the conserved F or W are not part of the CDR3 here. Fields, in order: D gene, V gene, J gene, CDR3 protein. A D gene is named only where the DNA matches it firmly.

D gene: .; V gene: TRBV4-3; J gene: TRBJ2-7; CDR3 protein: ASSQGVDREMVDEQY
D gene: TRBD2; V gene: TRBV5-6; J gene: TRBJ2-7; CDR3 protein: ASSLRLAGGSTYEQY
D gene: TRBD1; V gene: TRBV5-1; J gene: TRBJ1-2; CDR3 protein: ASSSRDSRYWGYT
D gene: .; V gene: TRBV28; J gene: TRBJ1-1; CDR3 protein: ASHYYLGSNTEAF
D gene: .; V gene: TRBV28; J gene: TRBJ2-7; CDR3 protein: ASRNPFGGYEQY
D gene: .; V gene: TRBV9; J gene: TRBJ2-1; CDR3 protein: ASTGEYNEQF
D gene: .; V gene: TRBV28; J gene: TRBJ2-1; CDR3 protein: ASSWVGRALYNEQF
D gene: .; V gene: TRBV2; J gene: TRBJ2-1; CDR3 protein: ASSPPAGEQF
D gene: TRBD1; V gene: TRBV9; J gene: TRBJ1-2; CDR3 protein: ASRTTGGNSYT
D gene: TRBD1; V gene: TRBV7-3; J gene: TRBJ2-3; CDR3 protein: ASSLTGGGTDTQY
D gene: TRBD1; V gene: TRBV28; J gene: TRBJ2-7; CDR3 protein: ASSWGQGYEQY
D gene: TRBD2; V gene: TRBV7-8; J gene: TRBJ2-3; CDR3 protein: ASSFLLAGAVDTQY
D gene: TRBD1; V gene: TRBV7-6; J gene: TRBJ2-7; CDR3 protein: ASSPPPGQGEGKQY
D gene: .; V gene: TRBV7-9; J gene: TRBJ1-2; CDR3 protein: ASSLAIGQAPNYGYT
D gene: TRBD1; V gene: TRBV29-1; J gene: TRBJ2-7; CDR3 protein: SALGQTTSYEQY
D gene: .; V gene: TRBV9; J gene: TRBJ2-1; CDR3 protein: ASSVDEAEYFNEQF
D gene: .; V gene: TRBV2; J gene: TRBJ2-1; CDR3 protein: ATSRVSGSAYNEQF
D gene: .; V gene: TRBV6-5; J gene: TRBJ2-3; CDR3 protein: ASSYSPPDTQY
D gene: TRBD2; V gene: TRBV11-2; J gene: TRBJ2-3; CDR3 protein: ASSSRVAGYTDTQY
D gene: TRBD2; V gene: TRBV27; J gene: TRBJ2-3; CDR3 protein: ASSLSTGTRGTDTQY
D gene: .; V gene: TRBV6-1; J gene: TRBJ2-2; CDR3 protein: ASSEYAFQGYTGELF
D gene: .; V gene: TRBV5-4; J gene: TRBJ2-7; CDR3 protein: ASSSGSYEQY
D gene: .; V gene: TRBV6-1; J gene: TRBJ1-2; CDR3 protein: ASSDLTRRT